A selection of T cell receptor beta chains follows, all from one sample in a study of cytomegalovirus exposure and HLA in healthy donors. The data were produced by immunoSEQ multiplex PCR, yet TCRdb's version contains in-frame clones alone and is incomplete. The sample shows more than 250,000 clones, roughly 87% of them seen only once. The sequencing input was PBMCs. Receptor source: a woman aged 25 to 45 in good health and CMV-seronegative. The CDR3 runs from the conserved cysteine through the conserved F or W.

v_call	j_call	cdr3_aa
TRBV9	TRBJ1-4	CASTITRGFSEKLFF
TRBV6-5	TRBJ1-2	CASSYSAGDGYTF
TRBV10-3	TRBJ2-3	CAISLPSTDTQYF
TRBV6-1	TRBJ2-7	CASRPLAGGSYEQYF
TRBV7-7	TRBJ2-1	CASSLGSESYNEQFF
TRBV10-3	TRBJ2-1	CAISEWTGDNEQFF
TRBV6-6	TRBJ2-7	CASSPGLGFYEQYF
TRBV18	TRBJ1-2	CASSPRDTDGYTF
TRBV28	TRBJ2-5	CASSNWETQYF
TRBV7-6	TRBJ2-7	CASSPPTSGMADEQYF
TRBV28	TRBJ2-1	CASSIRVAIRNEQFF
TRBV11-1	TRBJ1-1	CASSFNHRNTEAFF
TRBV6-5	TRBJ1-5	CASSDTWAQHF
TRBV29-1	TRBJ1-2	CSVTGEPIRAANYGYTF
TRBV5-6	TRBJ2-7	CASSLSHNEQYF
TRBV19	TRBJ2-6	CASSIGGAGANVLTF
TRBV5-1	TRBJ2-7	CASSLEADYEQYF
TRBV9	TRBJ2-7	CASSPGDGYEQYF
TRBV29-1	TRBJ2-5	CSVEGTGTVQETQYF
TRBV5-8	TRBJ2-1	CAPPREGSYNEQFF
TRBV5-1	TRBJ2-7	CASSREGSWEQYF
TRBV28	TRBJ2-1	CASSPRRSYNEQFF
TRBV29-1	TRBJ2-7	CSVAGLAGVSYEQYF
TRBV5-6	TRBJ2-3	CASSLGASSTDTQYF
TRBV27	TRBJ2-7	CASSSAGVGEQYF
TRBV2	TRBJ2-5	CASTTGSENGQETQYF
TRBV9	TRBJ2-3	CASSVGLVLDTQYF
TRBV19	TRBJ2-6	CASSINPPGANVLTF